This T cell receptor beta chain was recovered during a study of blood T cells in healthy people across ages. Together with a sample-barcoded 5' primer, a J-beta primer mix was included in a second PCR lasting about 6 to 12 cycles. Using its own MiXCR run on the 5' RACE reads, TCRdb lists one record per CDR3 protein. Here the sample spans roughly 800,000 distinct CDR3 sequences, roughly 25% being singletons. The CDR3 is 17 residues long. These same records also appear under a second study, on T cells of mothers and their children. That source reports: Using roughly 1.5 ug per 15 ul, all extracted RNA underwent cDNA synthesis.

The clonotype originates from a boy aged 5-17 years in good health. The chain links TRBV21-1 to TRBJ2-7. TRBV21-1 is noted as a pseudogene. The sample taken for sequencing was blood. The CDR3 is CASDQTPAREGYHEQYF. The CDR3 bases are TGTGCCAGCGATCAAACACCGGCTCGTGAGGGATACCACGAGCAGTACTTC.